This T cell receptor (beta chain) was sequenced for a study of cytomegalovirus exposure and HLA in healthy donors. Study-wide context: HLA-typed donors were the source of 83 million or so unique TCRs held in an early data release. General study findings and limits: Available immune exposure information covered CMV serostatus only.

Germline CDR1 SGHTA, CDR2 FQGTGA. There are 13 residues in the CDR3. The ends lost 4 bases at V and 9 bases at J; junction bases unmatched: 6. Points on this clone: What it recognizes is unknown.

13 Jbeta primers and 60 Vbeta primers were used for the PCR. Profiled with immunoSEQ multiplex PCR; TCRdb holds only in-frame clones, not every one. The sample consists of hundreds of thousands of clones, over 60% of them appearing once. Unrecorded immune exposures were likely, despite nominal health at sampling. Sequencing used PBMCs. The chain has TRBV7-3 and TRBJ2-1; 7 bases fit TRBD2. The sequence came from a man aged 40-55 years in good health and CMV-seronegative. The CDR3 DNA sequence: TGTGCCAGCAGCTATAACGGGGGGTTTGAGCAGTTCTTC. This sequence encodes CASSYNGGFEQFF. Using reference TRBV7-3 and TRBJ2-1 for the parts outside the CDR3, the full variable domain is GAGVSQTPSNKVTEKGKYVELRCDPISGHTALYWYRQSLGQGPEFLIYFQGTGAADDSGLPNDRFFAVRPEGSVSTLKIQRTERGDSAVYLCASSYNGGFEQFFGPGTRLTVL.